These T cell receptor beta chains were read from a single sample in a study of PD-1 blockade in mismatch repair-deficient tumors. Clones were sequenced by immunoSEQ multiplex PCR, and TCRdb holds only the in-frame ones, with some missing. This sample carries about 68,000 clones, 60% to 80% of them seen once, and the ten largest clones take nearly 5.5%. The sample consisted of peripheral blood, taken 2 weeks after starting pembrolizumab. These receptors originate from an adult with mismatch repair-deficient cancer. Each CDR3 is given with its conserved first and last residue. The D gene is left open where the match is weak. Size is stated for part of the rows, as once, few or many counts, or as a class when the clone is expanded.

V gene	J gene	D gene	clone size	CDR3 protein	CDR3 DNA
TRBV18	TRBJ1-1	-	few	CASSPNLLSNGEPEAFF	TGTGCCAGCTCACCAAATTTACTCTCCAACGGTGAGCCTGAAGCTTTCTTT
TRBV29-1	TRBJ1-3	-	-	CSVETLLGNTIYF	TGCAGCGTTGAGACCTTGCTGGGAAACACCATATATTTT
TRBV5-1	TRBJ1-5	-	few	CASARTWDQPQHF	TGCGCCAGCGCCCGAACATGGGACCAGCCCCAGCATTTT
TRBV11-2	TRBJ2-1	-	-	CASSLDLSYEQFF	TGTGCCAGCAGCTTAGATCTTTCCTATGAGCAGTTCTTC
TRBV9	TRBJ2-1	TRBD1	-	CASSSGQGRPREQFF	TGTGCCAGCAGCAGTGGACAGGGGAGGCCCCGGGAGCAGTTCTTC
TRBV29-1	TRBJ2-3	TRBD2	few	CSVEAGATDTQYF	TGCAGCGTTGAGGCGGGAGCGACAGATACGCAGTATTTT
TRBV9	TRBJ2-7	TRBD2	once	CASSPSGGSLYEQYF	TGTGCCAGCAGTCCGTCTGGCGGGAGTCTATACGAGCAGTACTTC
TRBV10-3	TRBJ1-5	-	-	CAISDDDPYSNQPQHF	TGTGCCATCAGTGATGACGACCCTTATAGCAATCAGCCCCAGCATTTT
TRBV6-1	TRBJ1-2	-	-	CASRDSNYGYTF	TGTGCCAGCAGGGACAGCAACTATGGCTACACCTTC
TRBV7-9	TRBJ2-1	-	-	CASSFRLAARGEQFF	TGTGCCAGCAGCTTTAGGCTAGCGGCCAGGGGTGAGCAGTTCTTC
TRBV5-1	TRBJ2-2	TRBD1	-	CASSPGTANTGELFF	TGCGCCAGCAGCCCGGGGACAGCGAACACCGGGGAGCTGTTTTTT
TRBV5-4	TRBJ1-1	-	-	CASSPMGTRGTEAFF	TGTGCCAGCAGCCCCATGGGGACCCGAGGGACTGAAGCTTTCTTT
TRBV6-4	TRBJ2-1	TRBD2	few	CASRPSGRGNNEQFF	TGTGCCAGCAGGCCTAGCGGCCGTGGAAACAATGAGCAGTTCTTC
TRBV7-8	TRBJ2-2	TRBD1	-	CASDRAGGETGELFF	TGTGCCAGCGATCGAGCAGGGGGCGAAACCGGGGAGCTGTTTTTT
TRBV7-8	TRBJ2-3	TRBD2	-	CASSLAPGLTADTQYF	TGTGCCAGCAGCTTAGCGCCGGGACTAACGGCAGATACGCAGTATTTT
TRBV28	TRBJ1-1	-	-	CASSIAAGAFF	TGTGCCAGCAGTATCGCAGCTGGGGCTTTCTTT
TRBV5-1	TRBJ1-2	-	-	CASSLVQGYYGYTF	TGCGCCAGCAGCTTGGTTCAGGGTTACTATGGCTACACCTTC
TRBV27	TRBJ2-6	-	-	CASSPPRVSGANVLTF	TGTGCCAGCAGTCCCCCCAGGGTCTCTGGGGCCAACGTCCTGACTTTC
TRBV10-1	TRBJ2-1	TRBD2	once	CASSPGLADHNEQFF	TGCGCCAGCAGTCCGGGACTAGCGGACCACAATGAGCAGTTCTTC
TRBV7-9	TRBJ2-1	-	-	CASSQGLPPYNEQFF	TGTGCCAGCAGCCAGGGACTCCCGCCGTACAATGAGCAGTTCTTC
TRBV27	TRBJ2-1	-	-	CASSAGSSYNEQFF	TGTGCCAGCAGTGCGGGGAGCTCCTACAATGAGCAGTTCTTC
TRBV19	TRBJ2-7	TRBD1	-	CASSPPGQDYEQYF	TGTGCCAGTAGTCCCCCGGGACAGGACTACGAGCAGTACTTC
TRBV11-3	TRBJ2-7	-	-	CASSLDLGPGKIYEQYF	TGTGCCAGCAGCTTAGATCTGGGACCGGGAAAAATCTACGAGCAGTACTTC
TRBV14	TRBJ2-1	-	-	CASSLSGQRNEQFF	TGTGCCAGCAGCCTCAGCGGGCAGAGGAATGAGCAGTTCTTC
TRBV10-3	TRBJ2-1	-	-	CAISVEGAAYNEQFF	TGTGCCATCAGTGTAGAGGGAGCTGCCTACAATGAGCAGTTCTTC
TRBV7-9	TRBJ1-2	-	-	CASSYQLRQGYTF	TGTGCCAGCAGCTACCAGCTGAGACAAGGCTACACCTTC
TRBV7-3	TRBJ2-7	TRBD1	few	CASSLGQGNTYEQYF	TGTGCCAGCAGCTTGGGACAGGGCAATACCTACGAGCAGTACTTC
TRBV30	TRBJ1-5	-	-	CAWSVGTALGGSNQPQHF	TGTGCCTGGAGTGTAGGGACGGCTCTAGGTGGTAGCAATCAGCCCCAGCATTTT
TRBV19	TRBJ1-3	TRBD1	-	CASSHQNRGPGNTIYF	TGTGCCAGTAGCCACCAGAACAGGGGGCCTGGAAACACCATATATTTT
TRBV19	TRBJ1-5	TRBD1	-	CASRVVQGDWNQPQHF	TGTGCCAGTAGGGTGGTACAGGGGGATTGGAATCAGCCCCAGCATTTT
TRBV5-1	TRBJ2-7	-	-	CASSLGQGGYEQYF	TGCGCCAGCAGCTTGGGACAGGGAGGGTACGAGCAGTACTTC
TRBV6-5	TRBJ2-7	-	-	CAISPLGLRLYEQYF	TGTGCCATATCCCCCCTAGGGCTCCGGCTCTACGAGCAGTACTTC
TRBV5-6	TRBJ2-6	-	-	CASSLNRKTWGANVLTF	TGTGCCAGCAGCTTGAACAGGAAGACTTGGGGGGCCAACGTCCTGACTTTC